This T cell receptor beta chain appears in the sequencing data of a study of blood T cell repertoires in COVID-19. Study-wide background: Samples representing acute and convalescent COVID-19 were sourced from the United States, Italy and Spain. Nucleic acid was either cDNA or gDNA, and it came from T cells, B-cell-depleted T cells, or PBMCs.

Original processing notes: The assay estimated nucleated cells by amplifying reference gene primers. Sequencing was performed with immunoSEQ multiplex PCR; in TCRdb, only in-frame clones are kept and a portion is missing. V and J calls and clone size are those listed in that table; D and trimming were worked out from the DNA. The table shows roughly 340,000 clones, with roughly 90% occurring only once. This clone was detected only once. Enrolled during active infection, Seattle patients were then followed longitudinally. J gave up 4 bases and V 7 bases, and 6 bases lay outside the gene matches. There are 15 residues in the CDR3. Germline V lookup: CDR1 ENHRY, CDR2 SYGVKD.

The J gene is TRBJ2-3, the V gene TRBV10-3, with TRBD2 matching over 12 bases. Sequenced input: peripheral blood. The TCR sequence derives from a woman in her sixties or seventies with COVID-19, enrolled during active disease. DNA of the CDR3: TGTGCCATCACTAGCGGGGGGGCTGGGGCAGATACGCAGTATTTT. It codes for CAITSGGAGADTQYF.